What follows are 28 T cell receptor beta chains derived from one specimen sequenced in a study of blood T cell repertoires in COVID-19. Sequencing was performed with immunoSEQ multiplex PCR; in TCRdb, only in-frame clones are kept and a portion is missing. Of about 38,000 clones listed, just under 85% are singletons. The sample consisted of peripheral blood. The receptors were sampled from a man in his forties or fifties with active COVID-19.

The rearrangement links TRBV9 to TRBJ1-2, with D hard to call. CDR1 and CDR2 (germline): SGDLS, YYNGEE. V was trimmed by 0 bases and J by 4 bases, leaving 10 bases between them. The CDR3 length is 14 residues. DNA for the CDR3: TGTGCCAGCAGCGTAGGGAGGTTGGGCTATGGCTACACCTTC. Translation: CASSVGRLGYGYTF.

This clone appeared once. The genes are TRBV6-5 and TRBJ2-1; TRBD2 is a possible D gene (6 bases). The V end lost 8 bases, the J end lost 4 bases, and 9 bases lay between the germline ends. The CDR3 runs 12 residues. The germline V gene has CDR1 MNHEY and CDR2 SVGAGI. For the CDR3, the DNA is TGTGCCAGCGAGGGACTTTACAATGAGCAGTTCTTC. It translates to CASEGLYNEQFF.

This chain's CDR3 is CATSREDRGLDGYTF. As DNA, the CDR3 is TGTGCCACCAGCAGAGAGGACAGGGGGTTGGATGGCTACACCTTC. This chain uses TRBV15 with TRBJ1-2; 10 nucleotides align to TRBD1. There are 15 residues in the CDR3. From germline, CDR1 is LNHNV and CDR2 YYDKDF (reference sequence). The V segment lost 0 bases and the J segment 6 bases; nucleotides outside the gene matches: 4.

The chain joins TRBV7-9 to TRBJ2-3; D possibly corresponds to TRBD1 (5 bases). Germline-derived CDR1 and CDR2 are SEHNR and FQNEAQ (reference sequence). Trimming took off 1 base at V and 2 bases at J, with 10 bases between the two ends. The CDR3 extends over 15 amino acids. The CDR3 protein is CASSLGQSFTDTQYF. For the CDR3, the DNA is TGTGCCAGCAGCTTAGGACAGAGCTTCACAGATACGCAGTATTTT.

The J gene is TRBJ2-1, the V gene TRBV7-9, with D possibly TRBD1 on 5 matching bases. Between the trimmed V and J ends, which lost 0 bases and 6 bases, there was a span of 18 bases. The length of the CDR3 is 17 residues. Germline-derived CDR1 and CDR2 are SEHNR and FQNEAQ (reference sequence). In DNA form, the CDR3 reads TGTGCCAGCAGCTTAGCGTTGACATCAGGGATCCCCAATGAGCAGTTCTTC. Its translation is CASSLALTSGIPNEQFF.

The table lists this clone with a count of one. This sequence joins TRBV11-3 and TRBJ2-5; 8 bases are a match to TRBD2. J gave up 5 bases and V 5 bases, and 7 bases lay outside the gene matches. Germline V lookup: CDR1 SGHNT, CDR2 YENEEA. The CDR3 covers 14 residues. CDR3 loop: CASSPGTRGETQYF. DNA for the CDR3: TGTGCCAGCAGCCCTGGGACTAGAGGCGAGACCCAGTACTTC.

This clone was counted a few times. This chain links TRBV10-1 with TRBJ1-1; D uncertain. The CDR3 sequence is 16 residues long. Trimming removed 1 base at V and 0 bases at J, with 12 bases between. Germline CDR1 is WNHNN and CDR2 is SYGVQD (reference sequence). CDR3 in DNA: TGCGCCAGCAGTGAGTTTCCATTCGGGTTGAACACTGAAGCTTTCTTT. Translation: CASSEFPFGLNTEAFF.

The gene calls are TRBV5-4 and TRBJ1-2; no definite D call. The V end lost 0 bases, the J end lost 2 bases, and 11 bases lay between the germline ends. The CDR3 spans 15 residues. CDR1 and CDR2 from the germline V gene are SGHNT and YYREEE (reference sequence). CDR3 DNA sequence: TGTGCCAGCAGCTTGGATCGCAGGCCGAACTATGGCTACACCTTC. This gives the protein CASSLDRRPNYGYTF. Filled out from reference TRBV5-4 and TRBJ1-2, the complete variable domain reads ETGVTQSPTHLIKTRGQQVTLRCSSQSGHNTVSWYQQALGQGPQFIFQYYREEENGRGNFPPRFSGLQFPNYSSELNVNALELDDSALYLCASSLDRRPNYGYTFGSGTRLTVV.

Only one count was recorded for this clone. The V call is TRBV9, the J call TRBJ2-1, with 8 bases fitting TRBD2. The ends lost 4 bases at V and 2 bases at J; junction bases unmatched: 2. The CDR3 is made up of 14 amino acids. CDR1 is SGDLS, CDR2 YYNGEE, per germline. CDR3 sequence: CASSPGGAYNEQFF. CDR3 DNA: TGTGCCAGCAGCCCCGGGGGGGCCTACAATGAGCAGTTCTTC. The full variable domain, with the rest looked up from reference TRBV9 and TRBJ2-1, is DSGVTQTPKHLITATGQRVTLRCSPRSGDLSVYWYQQSLDQGLQFLIQYYNGEERAKGNILERFSAQQFPDLHSELNLSSLELGDSALYFCASSPGGAYNEQFFGPGTRLTVL.

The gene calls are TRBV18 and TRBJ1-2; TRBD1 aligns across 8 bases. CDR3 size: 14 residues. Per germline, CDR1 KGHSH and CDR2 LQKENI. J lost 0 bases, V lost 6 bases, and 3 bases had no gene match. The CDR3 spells CASSKGQANYGYTF. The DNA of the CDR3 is TGTGCCAGCTCTAAGGGACAGGCTAACTATGGCTACACCTTC.

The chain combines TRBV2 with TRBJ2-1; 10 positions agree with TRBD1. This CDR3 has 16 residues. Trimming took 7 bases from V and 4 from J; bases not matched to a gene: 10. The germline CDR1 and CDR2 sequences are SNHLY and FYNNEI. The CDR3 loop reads CASIPGRGQGYNEQFF. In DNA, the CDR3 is TGTGCCAGCATCCCTGGTCGGGGACAGGGGTACAATGAGCAGTTCTTC.

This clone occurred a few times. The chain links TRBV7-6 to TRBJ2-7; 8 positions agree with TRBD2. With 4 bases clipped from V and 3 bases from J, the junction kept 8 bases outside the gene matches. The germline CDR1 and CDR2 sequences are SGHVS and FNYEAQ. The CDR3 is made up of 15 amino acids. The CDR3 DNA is TGTGCCAGCAGCTCGGGACTAGAAGCCATCTACGAGCAGTACTTC. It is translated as CASSSGLEAIYEQYF.

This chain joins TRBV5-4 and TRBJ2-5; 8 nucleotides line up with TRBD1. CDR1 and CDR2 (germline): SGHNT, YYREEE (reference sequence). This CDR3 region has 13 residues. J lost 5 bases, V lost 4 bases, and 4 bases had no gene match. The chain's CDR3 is CASSGGQEETQYF. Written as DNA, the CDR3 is TGTGCCAGCAGCGGGGGACAGGAGGAGACCCAGTACTTC.

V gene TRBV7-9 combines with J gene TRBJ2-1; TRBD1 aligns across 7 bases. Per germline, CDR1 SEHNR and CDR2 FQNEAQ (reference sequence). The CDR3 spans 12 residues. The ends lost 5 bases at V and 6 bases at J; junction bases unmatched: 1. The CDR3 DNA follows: TGTGCCAGCAGCCGGGACAGCAATGAGCAGTTCTTC. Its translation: CASSRDSNEQFF.

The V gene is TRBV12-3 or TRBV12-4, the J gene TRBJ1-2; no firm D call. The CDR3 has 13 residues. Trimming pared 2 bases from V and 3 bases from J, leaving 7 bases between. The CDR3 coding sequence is TGTGCCAGCAGTTTAAACAGTCACTATGGCTACACCTTC. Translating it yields CASSLNSHYGYTF.

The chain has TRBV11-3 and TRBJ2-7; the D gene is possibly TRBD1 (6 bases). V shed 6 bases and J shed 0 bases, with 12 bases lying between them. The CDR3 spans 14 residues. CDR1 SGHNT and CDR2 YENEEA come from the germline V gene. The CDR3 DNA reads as TGTGCCAGCAGGGGGACAAGACTCTCCTACGAGCAGTACTTC. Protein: CASRGTRLSYEQYF.

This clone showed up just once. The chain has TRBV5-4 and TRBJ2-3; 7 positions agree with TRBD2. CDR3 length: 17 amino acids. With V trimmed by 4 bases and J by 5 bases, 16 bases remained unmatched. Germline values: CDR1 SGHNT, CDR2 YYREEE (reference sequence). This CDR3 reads CASSLPGSGALGDTQYF. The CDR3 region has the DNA TGTGCCAGCAGCCTCCCTGGCAGCGGGGCTCTGGGAGATACGCAGTATTTT. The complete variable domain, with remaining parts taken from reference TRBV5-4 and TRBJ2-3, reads ETGVTQSPTHLIKTRGQQVTLRCSSQSGHNTVSWYQQALGQGPQFIFQYYREEENGRGNFPPRFSGLQFPNYSSELNVNALELDDSALYLCASSLPGSGALGDTQYFGPGTRLTVL.

As DNA, the CDR3 is TGTGCCAGCAGCGTAGTCCGGGGGGGCTCGGAGACCCAGTACTTC. It translates to CASSVVRGGSETQYF. The chain combines TRBV9 with TRBJ2-5; 8 positions agree with TRBD2. The CDR3 is 15 residues long. V trimming: 0 bases; J trimming: 5 bases; junction bases outside the gene matches: 6. The germline V gene encodes CDR1 SGDLS and CDR2 YYNGEE.

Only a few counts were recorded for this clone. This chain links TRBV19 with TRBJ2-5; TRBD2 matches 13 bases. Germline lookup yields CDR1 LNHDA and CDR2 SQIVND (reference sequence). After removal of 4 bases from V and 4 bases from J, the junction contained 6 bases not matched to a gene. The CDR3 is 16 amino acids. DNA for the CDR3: TGTGCCAGTAGTAGTGGACTAGCGGGGGATGGAGAGACCCAGTACTTC. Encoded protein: CASSSGLAGDGETQYF.

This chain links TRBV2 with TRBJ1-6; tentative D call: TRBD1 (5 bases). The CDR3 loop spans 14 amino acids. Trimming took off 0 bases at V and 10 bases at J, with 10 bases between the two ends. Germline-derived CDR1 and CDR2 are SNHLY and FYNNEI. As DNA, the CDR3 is TGTGCCAGCAGTGAAGCATGGGGGGGGTCACCCCTCCACTTT. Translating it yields CASSEAWGGSPLHF.

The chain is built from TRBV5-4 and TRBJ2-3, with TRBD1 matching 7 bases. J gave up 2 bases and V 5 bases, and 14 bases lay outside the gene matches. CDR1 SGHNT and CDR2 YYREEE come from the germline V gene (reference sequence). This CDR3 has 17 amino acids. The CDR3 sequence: CASRPDRESFNTDTQYF. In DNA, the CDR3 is TGTGCCAGCAGACCCGACAGGGAGTCTTTCAACACAGATACGCAGTATTTT.

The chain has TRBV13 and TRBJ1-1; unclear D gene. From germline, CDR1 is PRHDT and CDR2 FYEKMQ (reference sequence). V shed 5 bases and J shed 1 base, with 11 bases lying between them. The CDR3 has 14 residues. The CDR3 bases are TGTGCCAGCAGCCCCCCTACTTCGAACACTGAAGCTTTCTTT. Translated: CASSPPTSNTEAFF.

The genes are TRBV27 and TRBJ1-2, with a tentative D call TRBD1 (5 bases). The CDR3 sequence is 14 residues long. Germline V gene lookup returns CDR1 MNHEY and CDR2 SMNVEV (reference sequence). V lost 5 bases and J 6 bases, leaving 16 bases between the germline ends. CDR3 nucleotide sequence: TGTGCCAGCAGTCCTGCAGGGAGGATGGATGGCTACACCTTC. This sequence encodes CASSPAGRMDGYTF.

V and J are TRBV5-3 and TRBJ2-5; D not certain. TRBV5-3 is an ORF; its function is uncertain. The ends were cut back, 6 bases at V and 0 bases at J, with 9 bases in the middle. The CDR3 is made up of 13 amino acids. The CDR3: CARKKPYQETQYF. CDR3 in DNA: TGTGCCAGAAAAAAGCCTTACCAAGAGACCCAGTACTTC.

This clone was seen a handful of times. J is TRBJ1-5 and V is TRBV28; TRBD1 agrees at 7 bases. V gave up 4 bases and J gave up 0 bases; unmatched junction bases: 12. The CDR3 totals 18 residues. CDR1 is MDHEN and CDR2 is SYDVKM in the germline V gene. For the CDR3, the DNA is TGTGCCAGCAGTTCGGTAGGACAGGTACGGGGTAGCAATCAGCCCCAGCATTTT. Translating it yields CASSSVGQVRGSNQPQHF.

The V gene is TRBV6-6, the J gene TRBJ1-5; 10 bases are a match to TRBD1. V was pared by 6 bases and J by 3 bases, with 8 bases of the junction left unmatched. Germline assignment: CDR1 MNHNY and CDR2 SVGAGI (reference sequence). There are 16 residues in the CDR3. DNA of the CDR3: TGTGCCAGCAGCCGCGGGACAGGGGTCGACAATCAGCCCCAGCATTTT. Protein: CASSRGTGVDNQPQHF.

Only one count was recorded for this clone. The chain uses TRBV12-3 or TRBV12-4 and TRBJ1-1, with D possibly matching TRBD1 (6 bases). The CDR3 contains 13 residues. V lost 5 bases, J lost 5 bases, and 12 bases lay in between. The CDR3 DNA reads TGTGCCAGCAGTCGACAGGTTAGGACTGAAGCTTTCTTT. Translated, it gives CASSRQVRTEAFF.

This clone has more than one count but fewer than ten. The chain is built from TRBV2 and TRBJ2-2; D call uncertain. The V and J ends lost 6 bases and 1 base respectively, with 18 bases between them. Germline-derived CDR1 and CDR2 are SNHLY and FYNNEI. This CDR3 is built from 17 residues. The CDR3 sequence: CASSYPKRLGNTGELFF. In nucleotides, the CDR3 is TGTGCCAGCAGCTATCCCAAGCGACTCGGGAACACCGGGGAGCTGTTTTTT.